The 9 T cell receptor beta chains below all came from one sample that was sequenced in a study of regulatory T cells in long-lasting Graves disease. Noted time point: newly diagnosed GD, antithyroid drugs for less than 3 months. PBMC RNA was the source of the TCR library. For TCR beta, libraries came from iRepertoire HTBI primers and Arm-PCR of CDR3 regions. TCRdb itself ran the multiplex PCR reads through MiXCR, one entry per CDR3 protein. This table holds 450,000 to 600,000 distinct CDR3 sequences, roughly 15% found once. These same records also appear under a second study, on T cells in Graves' hyperthyroidism and ophthalmopathy.

This sample comprised peripheral blood mononuclear cells (PBMCs), obtained at new diagnosis, from a patient treated with antithyroid drugs. These TCRs come from a middle-aged man with Graves disease.

This chain links TRBV5-1 with TRBJ2-3, with a weak D call TRBD2 (6 bases). Deletions cut 0 bases from V and 6 bases from J, with 14 bases between. Germline CDR1 reads SGHRS; CDR2 reads YFSETQ. The CDR3 has 15 amino acids. The CDR3 region has the DNA TGCGCCAGCAGCTTGGCCTCGGGAGAACGGGATACGCAGTATTTT. Amino acids: CASSLASGERDTQYF.

The rearrangement joins TRBV28 to TRBJ2-3, with 8 bases aligning to TRBD1. The DNA end is a closer match to TRBJ2-5, so the J assignment may be wrong. Germline V gene data show CDR1 as MDHEN and CDR2 as SYDVKM. There are 15 residues in the CDR3. The CDR3 spells CASSLDRGVGETQYF. In DNA form, the CDR3 reads TGTGCCAGCAGTTTAGACAGGGGTGTAGGAGAGACCCAGTACTTC.

The J gene is TRBJ2-3, the V gene TRBV7-8, with D possibly being TRBD1 (5 bases). The CDR3 consists of 17 residues. The V gene's germline CDR1 is SGHVS and CDR2 FQNEAQ. V dropped 1 base and J dropped 0 bases, with 14 bases sitting between them. The CDR3 DNA is TGTGCCAGCAGCTTAGACGCAAGCAGGGAAAGCACAGATACGCAGTATTTT. This codes for CASSLDASRESTDTQYF.

The rearrangement links TRBV14 to TRBJ1-2, with no clear D. Trimming shortened V by 1 base and J by 4 bases, and 10 bases separated the two germline ends. The germline V gene has CDR1 SGHDN and CDR2 FVKESK. This CDR3 has 14 residues. In nucleotides, the CDR3 is TGTGCCAGCAGCCAAGGGCAGGAATCCTATGGCTACACCTTC. It yields the protein CASSQGQESYGYTF. The variable domain in full, with the rest retrieved from reference TRBV14 and TRBJ1-2, is EAGVTQFPSHSVIEKGQTVTLRCDPISGHDNLYWYRRVMGKEIKFLLHFVKESKQDESGMPNNRFLAERTGGTYSTLKVQPAELEDSGVYFCASSQGQESYGYTFGSGTRLTVV.

This clonotype was seen repeatedly, ten times or more. The chain recombines TRBV2 with TRBJ2-1; no definite D call. Between the trimmed V and J ends, which lost 4 bases and 7 bases, there was a span of 8 bases. The germline V gene has CDR1 SNHLY and CDR2 FYNNEI. The CDR3 spans 12 residues. This CDR3 reads CASSAAANEQFF. The CDR3, as DNA: TGTGCCAGCAGTGCGGCAGCGAATGAGCAGTTCTTC.

This clonotype has a count of ten or more. The gene calls are TRBV7-2 and TRBJ2-7; 10 bases fit TRBD2. This CDR3 is 15 amino acids long. Per germline, CDR1 SGHTA and CDR2 FQGNSA. Germline trimming cut 5 bases from V and 2 bases from J; bases unmatched to any gene: 6. The CDR3 nucleotides read TGTGCCAGCAGCCCAACTAGCGGGATCCCCTACGAGCAGTACTTC. Translating gives CASSPTSGIPYEQYF.

A few counts support this clonotype. The chain joins TRBV20-1 to TRBJ2-1, with 11 positions matching TRBD1. Germline V CDR1 and CDR2: DFQATT, SNEGSKA (reference sequence). V shed 5 bases and J 1 base; nucleotides not matched to a gene: 10. This CDR3 is 17 amino acids long. DNA for the CDR3: TGCAGTGCTCTGAGCCTGGGACAGGGGGGGTCCTACAATGAGCAGTTCTTC. Protein product: CSALSLGQGGSYNEQFF.

This clonotype was counted ten times or more. This chain uses TRBV7-9 with TRBJ2-3; weak D call: TRBD2 (6 bases). Per the germline V gene, CDR1 is SEHNR and CDR2 is FQNEAQ (reference sequence). CDR3 size: 15 residues. V lost 4 bases to trimming and J lost 7 bases, with 18 bases between them. The CDR3 coding sequence is TGTGCCAGCAGCTCACGTCCCGGGACTCATAATACGCAGTATTTT. Translation: CASSSRPGTHNTQYF.

This clonotype was recorded many times. The chain carries TRBV28 and TRBJ2-3, with TRBD1 matching over 7 bases. The CDR3 consists of 14 residues. V lost 6 bases and J lost 6; bases outside the gene matches: 9. Germline V CDR1 and CDR2: MDHEN, SYDVKM. The CDR3 nucleotides are TGTGCCAGCAGCGTACAGGGGAGTACGGATACGCAGTATTTT. This encodes CASSVQGSTDTQYF. The full variable domain, completed using reference TRBV28 and TRBJ2-3, is DVKVTQSSRYLVKRTGEKVFLECVQDMDHENMFWYRQDPGLGLRLIYFSYDVKMKEKGDIPEGYSVSREKKERFSLILESASTNQTSMYLCASSVQGSTDTQYFGPGTRLTVL.